This TCR beta chain stems from a study of spatial heterogeneity in lung cancer. A unique molecular identifier was carried by every single TCR cDNA molecule. One entry per CDR3 protein results from TCRdb running MiXCR on the 5' RACE reads. The sample has a few thousand distinct CDR3 sequences, 8.3% seen once. Time point meaning: sample taken at primary tumor resection. Whole-study findings and limits: Intratumoral expanded alpha and beta TCR counts were found to track tumor mutation counts.

This clonotype was seen a handful of times. Its specificity is unknown. V was cut by 3 bases and J by 4 bases, with 15 bases left in between. The CDR3 runs 14 residues. In germline, CDR1 is DFQATT, CDR2 SNEGSKA (reference sequence). The chain carries TRBV20-1 and TRBJ1-1; D not certain. The receptor was isolated from a male donor with early-stage non-small cell lung cancer. Specimen: lung tumor tissue, collected at surgery. The DNA of the CDR3 is TGCAGTGCTAGCCGGTCCAGGTCTAGCACTGAAGCTTTCTTT. Protein product: CSASRSRSSTEAFF.